This T cell receptor (beta chain) came from a study of CD8+CD57+ T cells in acquired aplastic anemia. J was trimmed by 2 bases and V by 7 bases; bases with no gene match: 12. The germline V gene has CDR1 ENHRY and CDR2 SYGVKD. The length of the CDR3 is 16 residues. CD8+CD57+ cell expansion had been shown by flow cytometry in patients chosen for sequencing. This clonotype was observed at least ten times. Genomic DNA acted as the template from which TCR beta VDJ combination and CDR3 sequence profiling were carried out. TCRdb itself ran the reads through MiXCR, one entry per CDR3 protein. The sample lists some 200,000 distinct CDR3 sequences, roughly 53% occurring once.

Material for sequencing was sorted CD4+, CD8+, or CD8+CD57+ T cells (not recorded which) from PBMCs. The TCR comes from a human donor with aplastic anemia. V gene TRBV10-3 combines with J gene TRBJ1-2; 8 bases fit TRBD1. The CDR3 DNA reads as TGTGCCATCAAAGGAGATGGACAGGGCTTCAACTATGGCTACACCTTC. Protein product: CAIKGDGQGFNYGYTF.